These 27 T cell receptor beta chains originate from one sample sequenced in a study of blood T cell repertoires in COVID-19. Only in-frame clones appear in the TCRdb table, and some are missing; sequencing was by immunoSEQ multiplex PCR. The data show about 25,000 clones, 81% seen once. Source material: peripheral blood. The origin of the receptors is a man aged 50 to 60 with active or convalescent COVID-19.

This clone showed up just once. The gene calls are TRBV7-9 and TRBJ1-2; 8 bases are shared with TRBD1. V was pared by 2 bases and J by 7 bases, with 3 bases of the junction left unmatched. Germline V lookup: CDR1 SEHNR, CDR2 FQNEAQ (reference sequence). This CDR3 is built from 13 residues. CDR3 bases: TGTGCCAGCAGCTTACCCGGGACAGGTGGCTACACCTTC. Its translation is CASSLPGTGGYTF. The complete variable domain, with remaining parts taken from reference TRBV7-9 and TRBJ1-2, reads DTGVSQNPRHKITKRGQNVTFRCDPISEHNRLYWYRQTLGQGPEFLTYFQNEAQLEKSRLLSDRFSAERPKGSFSTLEIQRTEQGDSAMYLCASSLPGTGGYTFGSGTRLTVV.

V gene TRBV6-4 combines with J gene TRBJ2-3; 11 bases agree with TRBD2. Germline values: CDR1 MRHNA, CDR2 SNTAGT. The CDR3 length is 15 residues. Trimming at V came to 4 bases and at J to 3 bases, leaving 3 bases not matched to a gene. Written as DNA, the CDR3 is TGTGCCAGCAGTGCGACTAGCGGGGCTACAGATACGCAGTATTTT. Amino acids: CASSATSGATDTQYF.

This sequence joins TRBV27 and TRBJ1-1; no clear D gene. The CDR3 totals 13 residues. V was shortened by 3 bases and J by 2 bases, with 7 bases between the two germline ends. Germline V gives CDR1 MNHEY, CDR2 SMNVEV (reference sequence). The CDR3 region is CASSFLTNTEAFF. As DNA, the CDR3 is TGTGCCAGCAGTTTTCTGACAAACACTGAAGCTTTCTTT.

The count of this clone is one. The chain combines TRBV28 with TRBJ2-7; D remains ambiguous. CDR3 size: 13 residues. Between the trimmed V and J ends, which lost 5 bases and 6 bases, there was a span of 14 bases. Germline V lookup: CDR1 MDHEN, CDR2 SYDVKM. This chain's CDR3 is CASSPLLGFEQYF. In DNA, the CDR3 is TGTGCCAGCAGTCCTCTACTCGGGTTCGAGCAGTACTTC.

The V call is TRBV11-2, the J call TRBJ2-7; 11 positions agree with TRBD2. Looked up from germline, CDR1 is SGHAT and CDR2 is FQNNGV. There are 15 residues in the CDR3. Losses at the gene ends were 5 bases for V and 1 base for J; bases not matched to a gene: 4. The CDR3 DNA sequence: TGTGCCAGCAGCCGAATAGCGGGAGGGTCCTACGAGCAGTACTTC. Protein sequence: CASSRIAGGSYEQYF. The whole variable domain, filled in from reference TRBV11-2 and TRBJ2-7, reads EAGVAQSPRYKIIEKRQSVAFWCNPISGHATLYWYQQILGQGPKLLIQFQNNGVVDDSQLPKDRFSAERLKGVDSTLKIQPAKLEDSAVYLCASSRIAGGSYEQYFGPGTRLTVT.

The chain combines TRBV6-6 with TRBJ1-3, with D maybe TRBD1 (6 bases). CDR1 and CDR2 (germline): MNHNY, SVGAGI (reference sequence). Trimming removed 5 bases at V and 0 bases at J, with 8 bases between. There are 14 residues in the CDR3. CDR3 bases: TGTGCCAGCAGTCCGGACAGCTCTGGAAACACCATATATTTT. Translating gives CASSPDSSGNTIYF.

The V and J genes are TRBV27 and TRBJ2-1, with TRBD1 matching over 7 bases. The CDR3 extends over 15 amino acids. Germline V gene data show CDR1 as MNHEY and CDR2 as SMNVEV (reference sequence). After removal of 3 bases from V and 2 bases from J, the junction contained 4 bases not matched to a gene. CDR3 protein: CASSLGTAAYNEQFF. The CDR3 region has the DNA TGTGCCAGCAGTTTGGGGACAGCGGCCTACAATGAGCAGTTCTTC.

V gene TRBV4-2 combines with J gene TRBJ2-1; D not resolved. The germline gives CDR1 LGHNA, CDR2 YNFKEQ. The CDR3 is 16 residues long. Trimming removed 0 bases from V and 0 bases from J, with 9 bases in between. The DNA of the CDR3 is TGTGCCAGCAGCCAAGAGTTCGCCAGCTCCTACAATGAGCAGTTCTTC. It is translated as CASSQEFASSYNEQFF.

The chain recombines TRBV29-1 with TRBJ2-5, with 11 bases lining up with TRBD2. There are 15 residues in the CDR3. Looked up from germline, CDR1 is SQVTM and CDR2 is ANQGSEA. V trimming: 4 bases; J trimming: 2 bases; junction bases outside the gene matches: 6. CDR3 residues: CSVVSSGREQETQYF. Written as DNA, the CDR3 is TGCAGCGTTGTGAGTAGCGGGAGGGAACAAGAGACCCAGTACTTC.

This clone occurred a few times. The rearrangement uses TRBV11-3 and TRBJ2-1; D may be TRBD1 (5 bases). In germline, CDR1 is SGHNT, CDR2 YENEEA. V gave up 1 base and J gave up 7 bases, with 14 bases separating them. This CDR3 contains 15 residues. CDR3 loop: CASSLAGILTNEQFF. CDR3 DNA: TGTGCCAGCAGCTTAGCAGGGATCCTTACAAATGAGCAGTTCTTC.

The chain recombines TRBV9 with TRBJ2-2, with D possibly matching TRBD1 (5 bases). Germline V gene lookup returns CDR1 SGDLS and CDR2 YYNGEE. CDR3 size: 13 residues. V was trimmed by 3 bases and J by 3 bases, leaving 6 bases between them. The DNA of the CDR3 is TGTGCCAGCAGCGGACAGCACACCGGGGAGCTGTTTTTT. The encoded protein is CASSGQHTGELFF.

The V gene is TRBV19, the J gene TRBJ1-5; D might be TRBD1 (6 bases). The CDR3 has 15 amino acids. Looked up from germline, CDR1 is LNHDA and CDR2 is SQIVND (reference sequence). V was pared by 4 bases and J by 9 bases, with 19 bases between. CDR3 sequence reads: CASSSRDNFILPQHF. For the CDR3, the DNA is TGTGCCAGTAGTAGCCGGGACAATTTTATTCTGCCCCAGCATTTT. Drawing the rest from reference TRBV19 and TRBJ1-5, the complete variable domain is DGGITQSPKYLFRKEGQNVTLSCEQNLNHDAMYWYRQDPGQGLRLIYYSQIVNDFQKGDIAEGYSVSREKKESFPLTVTSAQKNPTAFYLCASSSRDNFILPQHFGDGTRLSIL.

The genes are TRBV5-1 and TRBJ2-2, with 12 bases lining up with TRBD2. The trim removed 4 bases at V and 8 bases at J, leaving 6 bases unmatched. CDR3 length equals 15 residues. In germline, CDR1 is SGHRS, CDR2 YFSETQ. CDR3 sequence (DNA): TGCGCCAGCAGCCCCACTAGCGGGAGGTCGGGGGAGCTGTTTTTT. It specifies CASSPTSGRSGELFF.

J is TRBJ2-7 and V is TRBV4-2, with a tentative D call TRBD2 (7 bases). The CDR3 runs to 14 residues. The germline V and J ends were trimmed by 1 base and 3 bases, with 10 bases remaining between them. The germline V gene encodes CDR1 LGHNA and CDR2 YNFKEQ. CDR3 nucleotide sequence: TGTGCCAGCAGCCAAGGGGGGGGCAGCTACGAGCAGTACTTC. This sequence encodes CASSQGGGSYEQYF.

The chain has TRBV7-6 and TRBJ2-1, with TRBD2 as a possible D gene (5 bases). Trimming removed 1 base at V and 7 bases at J, with 17 bases between. Germline CDR1 reads SGHVS; CDR2 reads FNYEAQ. This CDR3 region has 16 residues. CDR3 sequence (DNA): TGTGCCAGCAGCTTAGAGCTAGCCGGTTTATTGAATGAGCAGTTCTTC. Translation gives CASSLELAGLLNEQFF.

The rearrangement joins TRBV10-3 to TRBJ2-7, with 8 positions matching TRBD1. Germline assignment: CDR1 ENHRY and CDR2 SYGVKD. The V and J ends lost 6 bases and 2 bases, in that order; junction bases with no gene match: 0. The CDR3 covers 12 residues. CDR3 residues: CAIRQGAYEQYF. CDR3 nucleotides: TGTGCCATCAGACAGGGGGCCTACGAGCAGTACTTC.

This clone was picked up one time. The V call is TRBV7-2, the J call TRBJ2-1; 11 bases agree with TRBD2. Germline lookup yields CDR1 SGHTA and CDR2 FQGNSA. Trimming at V came to 3 bases and at J to 8 bases, leaving 3 bases not matched to a gene. This CDR3 has 14 amino acids. CDR3 amino acids: CASSLGLADDEQFF. Written as DNA, the CDR3 is TGTGCCAGCAGCTTGGGACTAGCGGACGATGAGCAGTTCTTC.

The CDR3 coding sequence is TGTGCCAGCAGCCCCAGGAGGGACTCTGGAAACACCATATATTTT. This encodes CASSPRRDSGNTIYF. V usage is TRBV7-2 and J usage is TRBJ1-3, with D hard to call. Looked up from germline, CDR1 is SGHTA and CDR2 is FQGNSA. The CDR3 has 15 residues. Trimming took 5 bases from V and 0 from J, leaving 11 bases between them.

The rearrangement uses TRBV30 and TRBJ1-2, with D possibly matching TRBD1 (5 bases). V gave up 1 base and J gave up 4 bases, with 7 bases separating them. The germline V gene encodes CDR1 GTSNPN and CDR2 SVGIG (reference sequence). The CDR3 extends over 12 amino acids. The CDR3 region is CAWSAQGYGYTF. Here the CDR3 DNA reads TGTGCCTGGAGTGCGCAGGGCTATGGCTACACCTTC.

This clone has only one observation. V and J are TRBV6-5 and TRBJ2-5, with D perhaps TRBD2 (7 bases). The CDR3 consists of 13 residues. Trimming shortened V by 8 bases and J by 3 bases, and 13 bases separated the two germline ends. Germline V gene lookup returns CDR1 MNHEY and CDR2 SVGAGI. The CDR3 protein is CASGGGREETQYF. The CDR3 DNA reads TGTGCCAGCGGGGGGGGCAGGGAAGAGACCCAGTACTTC.

The V call is TRBV6-2 or TRBV6-3, the J call TRBJ2-1, with 7 bases lining up with TRBD1. The V gene's germline CDR1 is MNHEY and CDR2 SVGEGT. The V segment lost 0 bases and the J segment 6 bases; nucleotides outside the gene matches: 2. The CDR3 covers 14 residues. The CDR3 here is CASSYSSGGNEQFF. The CDR3, as DNA: TGTGCCAGCAGTTACTCTTCAGGGGGCAATGAGCAGTTCTTC.

This clone was seen only a few times. The chain couples TRBV27 to TRBJ2-7; D might be TRBD2 (6 bases). The ends were cut back, 2 bases at V and 4 bases at J, with 12 bases in the middle. Germline V CDR1 and CDR2: MNHEY, SMNVEV (reference sequence). The CDR3 extends over 14 amino acids. The DNA for the CDR3 is TGTGCCAGCAGTTTAACCCCGACTAGTTACGAGCAGTACTTC. Protein product: CASSLTPTSYEQYF.

The V gene is TRBV9, the J gene TRBJ2-7; 9 bases are shared with TRBD1. Unmatched junction bases numbered 5, after V lost 2 bases and J lost 5 bases. Looked up from germline, CDR1 is SGDLS and CDR2 is YYNGEE. The CDR3 is 14 amino acids. The CDR3 nucleotides read TGTGCCAGCAGCGTGGCGGACAGGGGTCACGAGCAGTACTTC. As protein: CASSVADRGHEQYF.

The CDR3 DNA sequence: TGTGCCAGCAGTGAATCTAGCGGGGGAACAGATACGCAGTATTTT. This sequence encodes CASSESSGGTDTQYF. The rearrangement links TRBV6-1 to TRBJ2-3, with 10 bases identical to TRBD2. CDR3 length equals 15 residues. The trim removed 2 bases at V and 3 bases at J, leaving 2 bases unmatched. Germline values: CDR1 MNHNS, CDR2 SASEGT.

The V gene is TRBV6-5, the J gene TRBJ1-6; 8 bases fit TRBD1. The CDR3 is 13 amino acids. Germline lookup yields CDR1 MNHEY and CDR2 SVGAGI. J gave up 6 bases and V 9 bases, and 4 bases lay outside the gene matches. The CDR3 here is CASKTGANSPLHF. DNA of the CDR3: TGTGCCAGTAAGACAGGGGCTAATTCACCCCTCCACTTT.

This chain links TRBV5-5 with TRBJ2-2; 7 bases fit TRBD1. V trimming: 8 bases; J trimming: 1 base; junction bases outside the gene matches: 8. CDR3 length: 15 residues. Germline CDR1 is SGHKS and CDR2 is YYEKEE (reference sequence). The DNA for the CDR3 is TGTGCCAGTCAACAGGGGCCCCAGAACACCGGGGAGCTGTTTTTT. As protein: CASQQGPQNTGELFF.

Many counts were recorded for this clone. CDR3 loop: CASSLTPRVTEAFF. The CDR3 DNA reads as TGTGCCAGCAGCTTAACGCCACGAGTTACTGAAGCTTTCTTT. The gene calls are TRBV7-3 and TRBJ1-1; D remains ambiguous. The ends were cut back, 0 bases at V and 5 bases at J, with 10 bases in the middle. There are 14 residues in the CDR3. Germline V gene data show CDR1 as SGHTA and CDR2 as FQGTGA.